This T cell receptor (beta chain) was documented in a study of CD8 T cells in ankylosing spondylitis. Trimming stripped 1 base from V and 2 bases from J, with 15 bases between. Germline V gene data show CDR1 as MGHDK and CDR2 as SYGVNS. This CDR3 has 16 residues. This clonotype has more than one count but fewer than ten. Scientists made TCR beta libraries using quantitative 5'-RACE with molecular barcodes. TCRdb passed the 5' RACE reads through MiXCR, listing each CDR3 protein once. The table shows around 340,000 distinct CDR3 sequences, with more than 20% occurring only once. Sequenced: blood, either unsorted or a sorted T cell fraction (not recorded which). The chain has TRBV25-1 and TRBJ2-7; D assignment may be TRBD1 or TRBD2 (5 bases each). This receptor was taken from a male donor with ankylosing spondylitis or in good health (not recorded which). Here the CDR3 reads CASSEWRTHFPYEQYF. The CDR3 region has the DNA TGTGCCAGCAGTGAATGGAGGACACACTTTCCCTACGAGCAGTACTTC.